These 10 T cell receptor beta chains were sequenced from one sample in a study of blood T cell repertoires in COVID-19. Method: immunoSEQ multiplex PCR; TCRdb's copy keeps in-frame clones and lacks some. The top ten clones hold about 0.7% of a sample with some 250,000 clones, 88% of them seen once. Sample: peripheral blood. These receptors originate from a human donor in a cohort sampled during active COVID-19.

The genes are TRBV29-1 and TRBJ1-1; D is undetermined. V was cut by 0 bases and J by 5 bases, with 7 bases left in between. CDR1 is SQVTM and CDR2 is ANQGSEA in the germline V gene. The CDR3 is 12 amino acids. For the CDR3, the DNA is TGCAGCGTTGAAGACCGGGGAACTGAAGCTTTCTTT. The encoded protein is CSVEDRGTEAFF. Complete variable domain (other parts from reference TRBV29-1 and TRBJ1-1): SAVISQKPSRDICQRGTSLTIQCQVDSQVTMMFWYRQQPGQSLTLIATANQGSEATYESGFVIDKFPISRPNLTFSTLTVSNMSPEDSSIYLCSVEDRGTEAFFGQGTRLTVV.

The V call is TRBV7-9, the J call TRBJ2-7; tentative D call: TRBD2 (5 bases). V gave up 2 bases and J gave up 5 bases, with 16 bases separating them. This CDR3 comprises 15 residues. Germline V gene sequence: CDR1 SEHNR, CDR2 FQNEAQ (reference sequence). CDR3 bases: TGTGCCAGCAGCTTACCCGAGGGAGCGGAAAACGAGCAGTACTTC. Protein sequence: CASSLPEGAENEQYF.

The J gene is TRBJ2-1, the V gene TRBV18; no firm D call. V was shortened by 0 bases and J by 2 bases, with 11 bases between the two germline ends. Germline values: CDR1 KGHSH, CDR2 LQKENI. The CDR3 has 16 residues. CDR3 sequence reads: CASSPPGYPTYNEQFF. The CDR3 DNA reads TGTGCCAGCTCACCACCGGGCTACCCGACCTACAATGAGCAGTTCTTC.

This clone has only one observation. The chain joins TRBV6-5 to TRBJ2-7; D may be TRBD1 (6 bases). Trimming removed 6 bases at V and 2 bases at J, with 14 bases between. This CDR3 is built from 14 residues. In germline, CDR1 is MNHEY, CDR2 SVGAGI. CDR3 sequence: CASSLGQIAYEQYF. The CDR3, as DNA: TGTGCCAGCAGCCTCGGACAGATAGCCTACGAGCAGTACTTC.

V is TRBV25-1 and J is TRBJ2-2; 10 bases fit TRBD1. Germline CDR1 MGHDK, CDR2 SYGVNS. V was pared by 8 bases and J by 1 base, with 4 bases of the junction left unmatched. This CDR3 is 15 amino acids long. Here the CDR3 reads CASGGTGVNTGELFF. The CDR3 DNA reads TGTGCCAGCGGAGGGACAGGGGTGAACACCGGGGAGCTGTTTTTT.

This clone was picked up one time. V gene TRBV30 combines with J gene TRBJ2-7, with 10 bases fitting TRBD1. J was trimmed by 7 bases and V by 4 bases; bases with no gene match: 13. This CDR3 has 15 amino acids. Looked up from germline, CDR1 is GTSNPN and CDR2 is SVGIG (reference sequence). CDR3 DNA sequence: TGTGCCTGGATCAACCATGGGACAGGGGCGAGGGAGCAGTACTTC. Protein: CAWINHGTGAREQYF.

This chain connects TRBV7-2 to TRBJ2-7; D perhaps matches TRBD1 (6 bases). V lost 5 bases and J 2 bases, leaving 10 bases between the germline ends. The CDR3 spans 13 residues. CDR1 SGHTA and CDR2 FQGNSA come from the germline V gene. In nucleotides, the CDR3 is TGTGCCAGCAGCGCCAGGACAGCCTACGAGCAGTACTTC. Its translation: CASSARTAYEQYF.

This chain connects TRBV7-5 to TRBJ1-3; the D call TRBD1 from the table was never checked on the DNA. TRBV7-5 is described as a pseudogene. The CDR3 totals 13 residues. CDR3 in DNA: TGTGTCAGAAGCTCCAACTCTGGAAACACCATATATTTT. Its translation: CVRSSNSGNTIYF.

This chain joins TRBV5-1 and TRBJ1-1; TRBD1 agrees at 8 bases. The CDR3 extends over 17 amino acids. From germline, CDR1 is SGHRS and CDR2 YFSETQ. V trimming: 1 base; J trimming: 5 bases; junction bases outside the gene matches: 13. The CDR3 protein is CASSLTDREVGMTEAFF. The CDR3 nucleotides are TGCGCCAGCAGCTTGACGGACAGGGAAGTCGGCATGACTGAAGCTTTCTTT. The full variable domain, rest sourced from reference TRBV5-1 and TRBJ1-1, is KAGVTQTPRYLIKTRGQQVTLSCSPISGHRSVSWYQQTPGQGLQFLFEYFSETQRNKGNFPGRFSGRQFSNSRSEMNVSTLELGDSALYLCASSLTDREVGMTEAFFGQGTRLTVV.

The chain joins TRBV6-6 to TRBJ2-5, with D possibly being TRBD2 (5 bases). CDR3 length: 15 residues. V gave up 2 bases and J gave up 5 bases, with 15 bases separating them. CDR1 is MNHNY and CDR2 is SVGAGI in the germline V gene (reference sequence). CDR3: CASSYRRPPGETQYF. CDR3 in DNA: TGTGCCAGCAGTTACAGGAGGCCCCCCGGGGAGACCCAGTACTTC.